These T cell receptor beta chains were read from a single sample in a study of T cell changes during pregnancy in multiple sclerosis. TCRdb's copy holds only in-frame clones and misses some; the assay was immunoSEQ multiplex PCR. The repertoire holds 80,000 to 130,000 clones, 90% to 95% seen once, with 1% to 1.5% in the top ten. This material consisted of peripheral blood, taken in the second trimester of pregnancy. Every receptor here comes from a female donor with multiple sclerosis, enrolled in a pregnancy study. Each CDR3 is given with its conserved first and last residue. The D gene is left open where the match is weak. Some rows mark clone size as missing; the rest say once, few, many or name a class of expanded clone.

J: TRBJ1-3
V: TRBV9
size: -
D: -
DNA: TGTGCCAGCTCCAAGGGGGTCTCCCCCTCTGGAAACACCATATATTTT
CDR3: CASSKGVSPSGNTIYF

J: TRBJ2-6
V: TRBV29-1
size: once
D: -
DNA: TGCAGCGTAAGGGGTGGCGAGGCCAACGTCCTGACTTTC
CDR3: CSVRGGEANVLTF

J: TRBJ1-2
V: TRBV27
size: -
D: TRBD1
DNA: TGTGCCAGCAGTTTATTACAGGGGGTAAACTATGGCTACACCTTC
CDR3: CASSLLQGVNYGYTF

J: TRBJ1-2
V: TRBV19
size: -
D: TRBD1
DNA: TGTGCCAGTAGTCTGCCACAGGGGGTCTATGGCTACACCTTC
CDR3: CASSLPQGVYGYTF

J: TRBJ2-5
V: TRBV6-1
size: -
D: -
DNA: TGTGCCAGCAGTCCTGAAACTGCCCTTGGGACCCAGTACTTC
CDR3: CASSPETALGTQYF

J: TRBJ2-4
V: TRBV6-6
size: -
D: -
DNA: TGTGCCAGCAGCCCACCATCGACAGGAGGTGCGGACATTCAGTACTTC
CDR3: CASSPPSTGGADIQYF

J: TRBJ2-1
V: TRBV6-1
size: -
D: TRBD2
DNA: TGTGCCAGCGGCGACTGGGGGGGATACAATGAGCAGTTCTTC
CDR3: CASGDWGGYNEQFF

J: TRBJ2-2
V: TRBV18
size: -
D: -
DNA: TGTGCCAGCTCACCACCAGGGGTATGGAACACCGGGGAGCTGTTTTTT
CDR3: CASSPPGVWNTGELFF

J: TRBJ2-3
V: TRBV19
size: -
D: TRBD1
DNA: TGTGCAACCCAACGGGACAGGGGATCAGATACGCAGTATTTT
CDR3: CATQRDRGSDTQYF

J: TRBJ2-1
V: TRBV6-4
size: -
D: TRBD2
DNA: TGTGCCAGCAGCTCTAGCGGTGGGAACTACAATGAGCAGTTCTTC
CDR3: CASSSSGGNYNEQFF

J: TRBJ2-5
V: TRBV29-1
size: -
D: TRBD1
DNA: TGCAGCGTACGGAAGGGGACAGGGTTGGAGACCCAGTACTTC
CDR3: CSVRKGTGLETQYF

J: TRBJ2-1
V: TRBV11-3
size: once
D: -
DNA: TGTGCCAGCAGCTTTAGCGGCAATGAGCAGTTCTTC
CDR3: CASSFSGNEQFF

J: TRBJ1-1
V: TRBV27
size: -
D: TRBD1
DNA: TGTGCCAGCGGTAGGGACAGGGCCGACACTGAAGCTTTCTTT
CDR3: CASGRDRADTEAFF

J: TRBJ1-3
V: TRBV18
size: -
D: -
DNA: TGTGCCAGCTCACCAGGACATGACTCTGGAAACACCATATATTTT
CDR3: CASSPGHDSGNTIYF

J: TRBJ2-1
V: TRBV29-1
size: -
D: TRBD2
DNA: TGCAGCGTTGAGGGACTAGCGGGATTAGCGTACAATGAGCAGTTCTTC
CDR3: CSVEGLAGLAYNEQFF

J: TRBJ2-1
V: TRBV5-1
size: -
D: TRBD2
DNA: TGCGCCAGCAGCGGGACTAGCGGGGGGATAAATGAGCAGTTCTTC
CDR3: CASSGTSGGINEQFF

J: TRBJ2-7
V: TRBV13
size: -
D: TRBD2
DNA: TGTGCCAGCAGCGCCCGGGACTACGAAACTCCCTACGAGCAGTACTTC
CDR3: CASSARDYETPYEQYF

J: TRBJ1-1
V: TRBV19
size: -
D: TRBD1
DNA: TGTGCCAGTAGCTCGACAGGGGCCGACACTGAAGCTTTCTTT
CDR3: CASSSTGADTEAFF

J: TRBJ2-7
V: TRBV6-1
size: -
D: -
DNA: TGTGCCAGCAGTGTTGTCAGGGCCTACGAGCAGTACTTC
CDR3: CASSVVRAYEQYF

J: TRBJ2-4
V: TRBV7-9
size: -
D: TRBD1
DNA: TGTGCCAGCAGCTCGGACAGGCTTGCCAAAAACATTCAGTACTTC
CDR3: CASSSDRLAKNIQYF

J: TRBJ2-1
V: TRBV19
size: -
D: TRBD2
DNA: TGTGCCAGTACGGGGGGGCGATCATACAATGAGCAGTTCTTC
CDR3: CASTGGRSYNEQFF

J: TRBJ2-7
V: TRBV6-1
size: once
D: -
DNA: TGTGCCAGCAGTGGGGGCGGACACCCCTCCTACGAGCAGTACTTC
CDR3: CASSGGGHPSYEQYF

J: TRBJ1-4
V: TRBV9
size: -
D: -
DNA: TGTGCCAGCAGCCCAGCGCCTGGAGGGAGAACTAATGAAAAACTGTTTTTT
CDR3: CASSPAPGGRTNEKLFF

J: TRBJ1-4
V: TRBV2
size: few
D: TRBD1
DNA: TGTGCCAGCAGTGGAGGACAGGGCGCTAATGAAAAACTGTTTTTT
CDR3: CASSGGQGANEKLFF

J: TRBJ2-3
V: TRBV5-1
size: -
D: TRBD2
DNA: TGCGCCAGCAGTTCCGTACTAGCGGGAAGCACAGATACGCAGTATTTT
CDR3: CASSSVLAGSTDTQYF

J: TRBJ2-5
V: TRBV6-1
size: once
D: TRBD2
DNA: TGTGCCAGCAGTGAGGCTAGCGGAACGCAAGAGACCCAGTACTTC
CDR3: CASSEASGTQETQYF

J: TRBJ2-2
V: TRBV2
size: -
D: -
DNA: TGTGCCAGCAGTGGAAGCAGGCAGACCGGGGAGCTGTTTTTT
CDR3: CASSGSRQTGELFF

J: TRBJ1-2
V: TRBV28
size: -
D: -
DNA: TGTGCCAGCAGTTCAGTGGTTCCTAACTATGGCTACACCTTC
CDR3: CASSSVVPNYGYTF

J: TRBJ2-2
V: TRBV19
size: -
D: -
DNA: TGTGCCAGTAGTATAGAGTCGGGGGCCGGGGAGCTGTTTTTT
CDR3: CASSIESGAGELFF

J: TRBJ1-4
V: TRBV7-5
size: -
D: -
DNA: TGTGTCAGAAGTTTCGACAGGGGTGATGGTAATGAAAAACTGTTTTTT
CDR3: CVRSFDRGDGNEKLFF

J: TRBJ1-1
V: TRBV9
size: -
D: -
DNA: TGTGCCAGCAGCTTAGAAGGGGGGAACACTGAAGCTTTCTTT
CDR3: CASSLEGGNTEAFF

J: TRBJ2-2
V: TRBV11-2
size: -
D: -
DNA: TGTGCCAGCAGCTCCGGGACTGGCTTCACCGGGGAGCTGTTTTTT
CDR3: CASSSGTGFTGELFF

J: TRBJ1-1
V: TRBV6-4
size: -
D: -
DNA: TGTGCCAGCAGTGACCGTGGGGGGACTGAAGCTTTCTTT
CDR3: CASSDRGGTEAFF

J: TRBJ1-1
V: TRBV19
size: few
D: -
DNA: TGTGCCAGTAACCCACAGGGTCTGGGCACTGAAGCTTTCTTT
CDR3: CASNPQGLGTEAFF

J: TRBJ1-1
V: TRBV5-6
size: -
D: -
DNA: TGTGCCAGCAGCCGTTCCGGACAGCAAGTTTTTGGCGCTTTCTTT
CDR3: CASSRSGQQVFGAFF

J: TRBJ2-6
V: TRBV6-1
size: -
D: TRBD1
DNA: TGTGCCAGCAGTGGACAGGGCGACTCTGGGGCCAACGTCCTGACTTTC
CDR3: CASSGQGDSGANVLTF

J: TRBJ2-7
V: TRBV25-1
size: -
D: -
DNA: TGTGCCAGCAGTAAGTCGGGAACTCAGACTTACGAGCAGTACTTC
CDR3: CASSKSGTQTYEQYF

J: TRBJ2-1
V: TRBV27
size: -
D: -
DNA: TGTGCCAGCAGTTCAGACTTAAAAGCCTACAATGAGCAGTTCTTC
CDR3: CASSSDLKAYNEQFF

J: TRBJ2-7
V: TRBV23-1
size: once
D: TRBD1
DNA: TGCGCCAGCAGTCAATCGGGGACAGGGAGCTCCTACGAGCAGTACTTC
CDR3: CASSQSGTGSSYEQYF

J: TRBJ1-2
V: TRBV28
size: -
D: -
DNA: TGTGCCAGCAGTTTACGACATTTTTCTGGTGGCTACACCTTC
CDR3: CASSLRHFSGGYTF

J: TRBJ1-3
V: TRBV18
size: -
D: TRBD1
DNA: TGTGCCAGCTCCGCGGGACAGATCTCTGGAAACACCATATATTTT
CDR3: CASSAGQISGNTIYF

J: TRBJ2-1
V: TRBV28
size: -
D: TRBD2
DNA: TGTGCCAGCAGTGCCCCCGGGACTAGCGGGTACAATGAGCAGTTCTTC
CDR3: CASSAPGTSGYNEQFF

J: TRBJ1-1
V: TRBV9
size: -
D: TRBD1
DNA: TGTGCCAGCAGCGTAGGGGACAGCACTGAAGCTTTCTTT
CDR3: CASSVGDSTEAFF

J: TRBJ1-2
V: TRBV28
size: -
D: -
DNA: TGTGCCAGCACCGTCGGGGCTAACTATGGCTACACCTTC
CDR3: CASTVGANYGYTF

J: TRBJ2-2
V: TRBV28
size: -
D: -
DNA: TGTGCCAGCAGTCCCGGAGGGCCCCATACCGGGGAGCTGTTTTTT
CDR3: CASSPGGPHTGELFF

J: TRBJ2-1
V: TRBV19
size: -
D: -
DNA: TGTGCCAGTAGTATAGCCCAGCGGAGGAGCTCCTACAATGAGCAGTTCTTC
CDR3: CASSIAQRRSSYNEQFF

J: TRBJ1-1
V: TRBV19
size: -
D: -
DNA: TGTGCCAGTAGTACCCTAAGAGGGTCTCCCAACACTGAAGCTTTCTTT
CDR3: CASSTLRGSPNTEAFF

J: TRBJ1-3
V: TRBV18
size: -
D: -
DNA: TGTGCCAGCTCACCACCTTCAGTCTCTGGAAACACCATATATTTT
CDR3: CASSPPSVSGNTIYF

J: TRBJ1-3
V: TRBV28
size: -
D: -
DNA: TGTGCCAGCAGGGGTTTCGGGGGGGCTGGAAACACCATATATTTT
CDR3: CASRGFGGAGNTIYF

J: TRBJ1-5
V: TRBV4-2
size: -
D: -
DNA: TGTGCCAGCAGCCAAGGGGCGGGAAATCAGCCCCAGCATTTT
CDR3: CASSQGAGNQPQHF

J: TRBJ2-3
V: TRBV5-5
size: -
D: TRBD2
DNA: TGTGCCAGCAGCCGACTAGCGGGGCGGGCAGATACGCAGTATTTT
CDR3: CASSRLAGRADTQYF

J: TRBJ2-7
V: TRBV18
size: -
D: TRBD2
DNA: TGTGCCAGCTCACCGGGAGGGTCCGGCTACGAGCAGTACTTC
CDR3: CASSPGGSGYEQYF

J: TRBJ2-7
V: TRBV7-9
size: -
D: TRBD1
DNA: TGTGCCAGCACCCGACAGGGAGAGAACTACGAGCAGTACTTC
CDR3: CASTRQGENYEQYF

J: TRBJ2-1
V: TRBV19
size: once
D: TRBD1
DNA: TGTGCCAGTAGTTCCGGGACAGGGGGCTTTCATGAGCAGTTCTTC
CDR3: CASSSGTGGFHEQFF

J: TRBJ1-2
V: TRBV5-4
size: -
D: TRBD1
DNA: TGTGCCAGCAGCTCGAAGACAGGGACCCTCTATGGCTACACCTTC
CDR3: CASSSKTGTLYGYTF